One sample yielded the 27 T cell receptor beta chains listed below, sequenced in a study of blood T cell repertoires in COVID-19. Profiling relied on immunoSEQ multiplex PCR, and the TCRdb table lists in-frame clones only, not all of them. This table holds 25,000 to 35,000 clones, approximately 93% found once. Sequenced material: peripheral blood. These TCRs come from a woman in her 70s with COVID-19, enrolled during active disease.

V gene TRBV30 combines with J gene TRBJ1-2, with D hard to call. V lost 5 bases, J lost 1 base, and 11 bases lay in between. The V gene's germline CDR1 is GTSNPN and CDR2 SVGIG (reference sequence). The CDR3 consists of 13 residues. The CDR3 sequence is CAWGHSLNYGYTF. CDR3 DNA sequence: TGTGCCTGGGGGCACAGCCTTAACTATGGCTACACCTTC.

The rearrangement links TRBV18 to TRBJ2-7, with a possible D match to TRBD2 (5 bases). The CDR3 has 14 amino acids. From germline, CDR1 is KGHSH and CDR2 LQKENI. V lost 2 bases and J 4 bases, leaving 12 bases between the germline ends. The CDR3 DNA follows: TGTGCCAGCTCACCAACCCGGGAATTGTACGAGCAGTACTTC. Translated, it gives CASSPTRELYEQYF.

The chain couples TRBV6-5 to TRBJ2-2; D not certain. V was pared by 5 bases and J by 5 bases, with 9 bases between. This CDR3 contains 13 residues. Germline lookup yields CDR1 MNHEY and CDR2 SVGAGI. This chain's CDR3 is CASSQTETGELFF. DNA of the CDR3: TGTGCCAGCAGTCAGACTGAGACCGGGGAGCTGTTTTTT.

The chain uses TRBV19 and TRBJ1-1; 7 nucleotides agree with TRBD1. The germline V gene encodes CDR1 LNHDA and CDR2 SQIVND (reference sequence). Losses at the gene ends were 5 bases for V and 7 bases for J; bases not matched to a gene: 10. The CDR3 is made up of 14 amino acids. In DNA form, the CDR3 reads TGTGCCAGTAGTTTGGGACAGCGTAAGGATGAAGCTTTCTTT. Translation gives CASSLGQRKDEAFF.

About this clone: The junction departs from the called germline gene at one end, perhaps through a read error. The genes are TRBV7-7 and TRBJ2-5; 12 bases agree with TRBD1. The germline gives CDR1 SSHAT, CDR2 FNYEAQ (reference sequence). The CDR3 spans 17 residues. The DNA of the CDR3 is TGTGCTAGCAGCTTGACCCGGGACAGGGGGCCTGGAGAGACCCAGTACTTC. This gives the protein CASSLTRDRGPGETQYF.

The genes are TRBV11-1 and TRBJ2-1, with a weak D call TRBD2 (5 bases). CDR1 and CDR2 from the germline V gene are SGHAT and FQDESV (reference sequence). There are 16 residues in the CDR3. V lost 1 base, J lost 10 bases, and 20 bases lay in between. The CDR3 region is CASSLVPQTGIIEQFF. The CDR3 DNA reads TGTGCCAGCAGCTTAGTCCCTCAGACGGGAATTATAGAGCAGTTCTTC.

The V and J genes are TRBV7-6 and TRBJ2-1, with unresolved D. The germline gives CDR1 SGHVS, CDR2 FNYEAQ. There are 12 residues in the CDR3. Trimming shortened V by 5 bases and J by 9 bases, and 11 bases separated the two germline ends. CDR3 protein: CASSMRHGEQFF. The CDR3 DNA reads TGTGCCAGCAGCATGAGACACGGTGAGCAGTTCTTC.

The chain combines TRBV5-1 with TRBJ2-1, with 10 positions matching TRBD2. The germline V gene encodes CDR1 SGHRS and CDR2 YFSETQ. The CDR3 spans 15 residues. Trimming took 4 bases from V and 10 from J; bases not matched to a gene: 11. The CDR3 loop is CASSLGTSVGGEQFF. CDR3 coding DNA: TGCGCCAGCAGCCTAGGGACTAGCGTTGGGGGGGAGCAGTTCTTC. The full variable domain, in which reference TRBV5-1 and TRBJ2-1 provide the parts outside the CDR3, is KAGVTQTPRYLIKTRGQQVTLSCSPISGHRSVSWYQQTPGQGLQFLFEYFSETQRNKGNFPGRFSGRQFSNSRSEMNVSTLELGDSALYLCASSLGTSVGGEQFFGPGTRLTVL.

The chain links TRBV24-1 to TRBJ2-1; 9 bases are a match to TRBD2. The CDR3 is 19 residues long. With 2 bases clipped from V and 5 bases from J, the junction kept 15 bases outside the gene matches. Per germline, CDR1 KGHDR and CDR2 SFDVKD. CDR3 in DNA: TGTGCCACCAGTGATTCCCCCGGGGTAGCGGGAGTAGCTGACAATGAGCAGTTCTTC. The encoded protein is CATSDSPGVAGVADNEQFF.

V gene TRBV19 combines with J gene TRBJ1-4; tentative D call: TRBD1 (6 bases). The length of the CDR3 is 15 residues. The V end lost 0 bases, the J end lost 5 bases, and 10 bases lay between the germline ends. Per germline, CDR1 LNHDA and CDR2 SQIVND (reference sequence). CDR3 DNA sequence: TGTGCCAGTAGTATAGATTCGGGACAAAATGAAAAACTGTTTTTT. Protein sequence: CASSIDSGQNEKLFF. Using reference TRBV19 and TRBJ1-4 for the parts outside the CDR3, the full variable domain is DGGITQSPKYLFRKEGQNVTLSCEQNLNHDAMYWYRQDPGQGLRLIYYSQIVNDFQKGDIAEGYSVSREKKESFPLTVTSAQKNPTAFYLCASSIDSGQNEKLFFGSGTQLSVL.

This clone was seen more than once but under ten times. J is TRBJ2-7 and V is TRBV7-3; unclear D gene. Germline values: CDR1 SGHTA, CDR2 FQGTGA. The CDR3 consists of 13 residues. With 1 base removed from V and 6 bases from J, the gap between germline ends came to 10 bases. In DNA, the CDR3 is TGTGCCAGCAGCTTAAGTGGTGGCGGCGAGCAGTACTTC. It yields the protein CASSLSGGGEQYF.

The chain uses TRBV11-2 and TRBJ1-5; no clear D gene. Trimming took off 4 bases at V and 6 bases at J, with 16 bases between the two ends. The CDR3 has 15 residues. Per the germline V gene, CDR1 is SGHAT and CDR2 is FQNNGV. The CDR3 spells CASSSGAGGGQPQHF. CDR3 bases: TGTGCCAGCAGCTCGGGAGCGGGAGGCGGTCAGCCCCAGCATTTT.

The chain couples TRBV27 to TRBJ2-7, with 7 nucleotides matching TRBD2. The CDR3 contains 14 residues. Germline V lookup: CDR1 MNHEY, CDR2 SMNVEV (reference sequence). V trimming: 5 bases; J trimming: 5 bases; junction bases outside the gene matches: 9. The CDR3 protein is CASSVREAEDEQYF. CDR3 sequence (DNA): TGTGCCAGCAGTGTACGGGAGGCAGAAGACGAGCAGTACTTC.

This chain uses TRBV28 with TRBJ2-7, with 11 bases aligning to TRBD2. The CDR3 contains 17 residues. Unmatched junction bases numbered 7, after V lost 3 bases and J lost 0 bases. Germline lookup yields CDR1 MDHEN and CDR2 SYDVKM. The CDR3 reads CASSFVTSGKFSYEQYF. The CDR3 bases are TGTGCCAGCAGTTTCGTGACTAGCGGGAAGTTCTCCTACGAGCAGTACTTC.

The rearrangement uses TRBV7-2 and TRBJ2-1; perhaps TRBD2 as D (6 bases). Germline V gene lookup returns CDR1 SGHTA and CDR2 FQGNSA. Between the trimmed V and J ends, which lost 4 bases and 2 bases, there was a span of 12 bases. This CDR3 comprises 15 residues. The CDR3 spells CASSSGRGAYNEQFF. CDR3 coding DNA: TGTGCCAGCAGCTCCGGGCGGGGTGCCTACAATGAGCAGTTCTTC.

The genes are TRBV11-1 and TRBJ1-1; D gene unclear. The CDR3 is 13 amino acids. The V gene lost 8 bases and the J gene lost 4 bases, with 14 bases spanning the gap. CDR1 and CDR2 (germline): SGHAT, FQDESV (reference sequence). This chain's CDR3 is CASVTAGGTEAFF. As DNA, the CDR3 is TGTGCCAGCGTAACAGCGGGAGGCACTGAAGCTTTCTTT.

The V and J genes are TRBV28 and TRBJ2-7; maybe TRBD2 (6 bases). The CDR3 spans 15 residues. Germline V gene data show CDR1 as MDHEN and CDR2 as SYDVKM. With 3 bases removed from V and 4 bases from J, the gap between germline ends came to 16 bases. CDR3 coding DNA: TGTGCCAGCAGTTTTTCGGGGGACGGGATTTACGAGCAGTACTTC. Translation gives CASSFSGDGIYEQYF.

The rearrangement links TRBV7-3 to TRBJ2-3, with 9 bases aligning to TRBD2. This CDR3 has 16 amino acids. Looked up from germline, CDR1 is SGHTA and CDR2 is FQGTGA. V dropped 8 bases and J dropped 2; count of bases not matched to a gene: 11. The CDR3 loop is CASSPAGGTNTDTQYF. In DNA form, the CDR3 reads TGTGCCAGCTCGCCAGCGGGAGGAACCAACACAGATACGCAGTATTTT. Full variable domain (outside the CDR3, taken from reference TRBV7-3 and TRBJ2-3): GAGVSQTPSNKVTEKGKYVELRCDPISGHTALYWYRQSLGQGPEFLIYFQGTGAADDSGLPNDRFFAVRPEGSVSTLKIQRTERGDSAVYLCASSPAGGTNTDTQYFGPGTRLTVL.

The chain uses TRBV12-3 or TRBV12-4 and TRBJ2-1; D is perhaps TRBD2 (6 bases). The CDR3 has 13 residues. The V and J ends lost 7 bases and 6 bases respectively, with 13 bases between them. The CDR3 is CASNFGGLNEQFF. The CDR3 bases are TGTGCCAGCAATTTTGGGGGACTCAATGAGCAGTTCTTC.

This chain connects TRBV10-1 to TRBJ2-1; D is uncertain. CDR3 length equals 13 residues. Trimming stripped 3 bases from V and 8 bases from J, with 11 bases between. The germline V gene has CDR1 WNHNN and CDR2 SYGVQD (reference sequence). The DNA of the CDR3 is TGCGCCAGCAGTGACCAGTTTATCCATGAGCAGTTCTTC. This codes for CASSDQFIHEQFF.

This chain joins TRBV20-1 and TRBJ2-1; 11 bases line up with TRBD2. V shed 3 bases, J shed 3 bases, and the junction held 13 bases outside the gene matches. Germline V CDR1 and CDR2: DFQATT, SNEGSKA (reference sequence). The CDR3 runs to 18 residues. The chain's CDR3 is CSASLVELAGASYNEQFF. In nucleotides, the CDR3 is TGCAGTGCTAGTTTAGTCGAACTAGCGGGAGCAAGCTACAATGAGCAGTTCTTC.

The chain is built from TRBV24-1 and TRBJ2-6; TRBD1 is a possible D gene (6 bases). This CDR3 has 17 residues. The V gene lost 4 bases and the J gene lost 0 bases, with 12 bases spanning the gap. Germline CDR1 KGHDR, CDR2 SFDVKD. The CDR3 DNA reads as TGTGCCACCAGTGACCCACGGACAGCCTCTGGGGCCAACGTCCTGACTTTC. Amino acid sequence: CATSDPRTASGANVLTF.

In DNA, the CDR3 is TGTGCCACCAGCACCGAACCGGGACAGGGGAGCTACACCTTC. This translates into CATSTEPGQGSYTF. The gene calls are TRBV15 and TRBJ1-2; 10 nucleotides line up with TRBD1. The trim removed 4 bases at V and 9 bases at J, leaving 8 bases unmatched. In germline, CDR1 is LNHNV, CDR2 YYDKDF (reference sequence). The CDR3 runs 14 residues. Complete variable domain (other parts from reference TRBV15 and TRBJ1-2): DAMVIQNPRYQVTQFGKPVTLSCSQTLNHNVMYWYQQKSSQAPKLLFHYYDKDFNNEADTPDNFQSRRPNTSFCFLDIRSPGLGDTAMYLCATSTEPGQGSYTFGSGTRLTVV.

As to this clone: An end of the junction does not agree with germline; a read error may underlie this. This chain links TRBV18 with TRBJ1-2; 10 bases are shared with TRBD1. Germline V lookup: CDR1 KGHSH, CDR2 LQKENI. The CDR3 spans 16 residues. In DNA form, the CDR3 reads TGTGCCAGCTCCCCACCCAACAGGGACAGGGGCTATGGCTACACCTTC. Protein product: CASSPPNRDRGYGYTF.

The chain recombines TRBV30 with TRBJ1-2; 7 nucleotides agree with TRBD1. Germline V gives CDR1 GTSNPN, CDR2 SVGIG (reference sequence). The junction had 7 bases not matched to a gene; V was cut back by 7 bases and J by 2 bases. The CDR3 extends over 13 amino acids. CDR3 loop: CASSQGINYGYTF. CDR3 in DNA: TGTGCCTCCTCACAGGGGATAAACTATGGCTACACCTTC. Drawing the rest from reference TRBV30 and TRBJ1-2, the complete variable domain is SQTIHQWPATLVQPVGSPLSLECTVEGTSNPNLYWYRQAAGRGLQLLFYSVGIGQISSEVPQNLSASRPQDRQFILSSKKLLLSDSGFYLCASSQGINYGYTFGSGTRLTVV.

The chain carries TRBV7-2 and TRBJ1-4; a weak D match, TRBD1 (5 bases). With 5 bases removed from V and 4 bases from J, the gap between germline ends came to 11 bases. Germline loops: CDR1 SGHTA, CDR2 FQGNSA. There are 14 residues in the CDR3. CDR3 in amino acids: CASSLGGVNEKLFF. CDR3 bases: TGTGCCAGCAGCCTGGGAGGGGTTAATGAAAAACTGTTTTTT. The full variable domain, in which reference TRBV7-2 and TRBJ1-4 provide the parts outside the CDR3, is GAGVSQSPSNKVTEKGKDVELRCDPISGHTALYWYRQSLGQGLEFLIYFQGNSAPDKSGLPSDRFSAERTGGSVSTLTIQRTQQEDSAVYLCASSLGGVNEKLFFGSGTQLSVL.

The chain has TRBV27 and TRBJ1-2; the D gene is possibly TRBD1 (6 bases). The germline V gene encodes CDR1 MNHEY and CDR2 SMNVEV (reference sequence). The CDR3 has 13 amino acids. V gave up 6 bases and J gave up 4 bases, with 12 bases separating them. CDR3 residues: CASRTGFGYGYTF. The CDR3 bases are TGTGCCAGCAGAACAGGGTTCGGCTATGGCTACACCTTC.